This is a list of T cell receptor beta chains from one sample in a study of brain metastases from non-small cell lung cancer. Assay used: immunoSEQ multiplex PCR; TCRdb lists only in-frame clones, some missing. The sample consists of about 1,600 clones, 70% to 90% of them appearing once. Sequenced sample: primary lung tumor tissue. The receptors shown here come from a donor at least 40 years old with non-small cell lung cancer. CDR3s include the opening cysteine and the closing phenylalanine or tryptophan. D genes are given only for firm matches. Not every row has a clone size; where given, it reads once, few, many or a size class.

DNA: TGTGCCAGCAGTGTCCGGGACAGCTATGGCTACACCTTC
CDR3: CASSVRDSYGYTF
J: TRBJ1-2
V: TRBV5-5
size: NA
D: TRBD1

DNA: TGTGCCAGCAGTTCCCCGACAGACGTAAATGAAAAACTGTTTTTT
CDR3: CASSSPTDVNEKLFF
J: TRBJ1-4
V: TRBV6-5
size: NA
D: NA

DNA: TGTGCCAGCAGTCGATTCTCAGATACGCAGTATTTT
CDR3: CASSRFSDTQYF
J: TRBJ2-3
V: TRBV6-2/TRBV6-3
size: NA
D: NA

DNA: TGTGCCAGCAGGAGGACAGGGTTTAAATTCCCGTTC
CDR3: CASRRTGFKFPF
J: TRBJ1-2
V: TRBV2
size: NA
D: TRBD1

DNA: TGTGCCAGCAGCTCTGTACAGGGAAAGGGCTACACCTTC
CDR3: CASSSVQGKGYTF
J: TRBJ1-2
V: TRBV2
size: NA
D: NA

DNA: TGTGCCAGCAGCCCGGGGAAGGGAAATAACAATGAGCAGTTCTTC
CDR3: CASSPGKGNNNEQFF
J: TRBJ2-1
V: TRBV5-4
size: NA
D: NA

DNA: TGCAGCGTCCTAATGGGTGGCTACACCTTC
CDR3: CSVLMGGYTF
J: TRBJ1-2
V: TRBV29-1
size: NA
D: NA

DNA: TGTGCCAGCAGCGACCACAGGGGAAACATCATATATTTT
CDR3: CASSDHRGNIIYF
J: TRBJ1-3
V: TRBV7-8
size: NA
D: TRBD1

DNA: TGTGCCAGTAGTATCCTTTCCGGGACAGGGAACCCCAAGACCCAGTACTTC
CDR3: CASSILSGTGNPKTQYF
J: TRBJ2-5
V: TRBV19
size: NA
D: TRBD1

DNA: TGTGCCAGCAGTGTAGCGGGGGGCACAGATACGCAGTATTTT
CDR3: CASSVAGGTDTQYF
J: TRBJ2-3
V: TRBV6-4
size: NA
D: TRBD2

DNA: TGTGCCAGCAGGGAGGGGACAGGAGGCTCCTACGAGCAGTACTTC
CDR3: CASREGTGGSYEQYF
J: TRBJ2-7
V: TRBV2
size: NA
D: TRBD1

DNA: TGTGCCACCAGCAGGGCGGGGACCACCACTGAAGCTTTCTTT
CDR3: CATSRAGTTTEAFF
J: TRBJ1-1
V: TRBV15
size: NA
D: NA

DNA: TGTGCCAGCAGCTTAGGGACTAGCGGGGGGGCCCAAGAGACCCAGTACTTC
CDR3: CASSLGTSGGAQETQYF
J: TRBJ2-5
V: TRBV7-2
size: NA
D: TRBD2

DNA: TGTGCCAGCAGCGATACCGGGACTAGATACAATGAGCAGTTCTTC
CDR3: CASSDTGTRYNEQFF
J: TRBJ2-1
V: TRBV9
size: NA
D: TRBD2

DNA: TGTGCCAGCAGCTGGTCAGATACGCAGTATTTT
CDR3: CASSWSDTQYF
J: TRBJ2-3
V: TRBV5-6
size: NA
D: NA

DNA: TGTGCCAGCAGCTTTTCAGGCTTGACCGGGGAGCTGTTTTTT
CDR3: CASSFSGLTGELFF
J: TRBJ2-2
V: TRBV3-1/TRBV3-2
size: NA
D: NA

DNA: TGTGCCAGCAGCCAAGGGGACAATCAGCCCCAGCATTTT
CDR3: CASSQGDNQPQHF
J: TRBJ1-5
V: TRBV4-2
size: NA
D: NA

DNA: TGTGCCAGCAGTTACGCCGATGTGGGTGAAGCTTTCTTT
CDR3: CASSYADVGEAFF
J: TRBJ1-1
V: TRBV6-2/TRBV6-3
size: few
D: NA

DNA: TGCGCCAGCAGTGCGGATCCAAACAGGGGAGCTAACTATGGCTATACCTTC
CDR3: CASSADPNRGANYGYTF
J: TRBJ1-2
V: TRBV10-2
size: NA
D: TRBD1

DNA: TGCGCCAGCAGCCAGGAGCCTAGCGGAACATACAATGAGCAGTTCTTC
CDR3: CASSQEPSGTYNEQFF
J: TRBJ2-1
V: TRBV4-3
size: few
D: TRBD2

DNA: TGTGCCAGCAGCCAAGAAGGTAGCGGGGGGTACAATGAGCAGTTCTTC
CDR3: CASSQEGSGGYNEQFF
J: TRBJ2-1
V: TRBV4-2
size: NA
D: TRBD2

DNA: TGTGCCAGTAGTATAGAGGGACAGAGGTTTTCACCCCTCCACTTT
CDR3: CASSIEGQRFSPLHF
J: TRBJ1-6
V: TRBV19
size: NA
D: TRBD1

DNA: TGTGCCAGCAGCTGGACAGGGGCGGGGGAGCAGTACTTC
CDR3: CASSWTGAGEQYF
J: TRBJ2-7
V: TRBV5-5
size: NA
D: TRBD1

DNA: TGTGCCAGCACCCTAGGGGACCGAATCTATGGCTACACCTTC
CDR3: CASTLGDRIYGYTF
J: TRBJ1-2
V: TRBV9
size: NA
D: NA

DNA: TGCGCCAGCAGCCCCCAGACAGGGAATCTTAATGAAAAACTGTTTTTT
CDR3: CASSPQTGNLNEKLFF
J: TRBJ1-4
V: TRBV5-1
size: NA
D: TRBD1

DNA: TGTGCCAGCACCTCCCAGGGAAACGAGGATGGCTACACCTTC
CDR3: CASTSQGNEDGYTF
J: TRBJ1-2
V: TRBV7-2
size: NA
D: NA

DNA: TGTGCCAGCAGTCCGCGAGGCACCGGGGAGCTGTTTTTT
CDR3: CASSPRGTGELFF
J: TRBJ2-2
V: TRBV6-2/TRBV6-3
size: few
D: NA

DNA: TGTGCCAGCAGCCCCGCGGTGAACACTGAAGCTTTCTTT
CDR3: CASSPAVNTEAFF
J: TRBJ1-1
V: TRBV6-2/TRBV6-3
size: few
D: NA

DNA: TGTGCCAGCACCCGAGACGGAACTTATGGCTACACCTTC
CDR3: CASTRDGTYGYTF
J: TRBJ1-2
V: TRBV12-3/TRBV12-4
size: NA
D: NA

DNA: TGTGCCATCAGTGGGGGGGGTGAAGCTTTCTTT
CDR3: CAISGGGEAFF
J: TRBJ1-1
V: TRBV10-3
size: NA
D: NA

DNA: TGTGCCTGGAGTGTATTGTCTAGCGGGTTCTCCTACGAGCAGTACTTC
CDR3: CAWSVLSSGFSYEQYF
J: TRBJ2-7
V: TRBV30
size: NA
D: TRBD2

DNA: TGTGCCAGTAGCTCGGGACAGAGGGCAACCGGGGAGCTGTTTTTT
CDR3: CASSSGQRATGELFF
J: TRBJ2-2
V: TRBV19
size: NA
D: TRBD1

DNA: TGTGCCAGCAGTTTATTAAGACGGACCACAGATACGCAGTATTTT
CDR3: CASSLLRRTTDTQYF
J: TRBJ2-3
V: TRBV6-5
size: NA
D: NA

DNA: TGTGCCAGCTCACTCACCGAGGGGGAGGTTGAAGCTTTCTTT
CDR3: CASSLTEGEVEAFF
J: TRBJ1-1
V: TRBV18
size: NA
D: NA

DNA: TGTGCCAGCAAGGGCAGGAGGTTTACGACAGATACGCAGTATTTT
CDR3: CASKGRRFTTDTQYF
J: TRBJ2-3
V: TRBV6-5
size: once
D: NA

DNA: TGCAGCGTTGAAGATAGAGGAGAGGTCGGAGGCTACACCTTC
CDR3: CSVEDRGEVGGYTF
J: TRBJ1-2
V: TRBV29-1
size: NA
D: NA

DNA: TGTGCCTGGAGTGTTAAGATACCGAACACTGAAGCTTTCTTT
CDR3: CAWSVKIPNTEAFF
J: TRBJ1-1
V: TRBV30
size: NA
D: NA

DNA: TGTGCCAGCGGGGGTTTAAGCACAGATACGCAGTATTTT
CDR3: CASGGLSTDTQYF
J: TRBJ2-3
V: TRBV5-4
size: NA
D: NA

DNA: TGTGCCAGCAGTTACTCATTCGCAGGATCAAACACTGAAGCTTTCTTT
CDR3: CASSYSFAGSNTEAFF
J: TRBJ1-1
V: TRBV6-5
size: NA
D: NA

DNA: TGTGCCACCAGCCCACGGGACAGCTACCAAGAGACCCAGTACTTC
CDR3: CATSPRDSYQETQYF
J: TRBJ2-5
V: TRBV24-1
size: NA
D: TRBD1

DNA: TGTGCCAGTAGTAGTCCAATAGGGGTAGGCTACACCTTC
CDR3: CASSSPIGVGYTF
J: TRBJ1-2
V: TRBV19
size: NA
D: NA

DNA: TGTGCCAGCTCTTCCACGGGGGTGACCGAAGCTTTCTTT
CDR3: CASSSTGVTEAFF
J: TRBJ1-1
V: TRBV18
size: NA
D: NA

DNA: TGTGCCAGCACCAGGCCCGACAGGGATGGCTACACCTTC
CDR3: CASTRPDRDGYTF
J: TRBJ1-2
V: TRBV12-3/TRBV12-4
size: NA
D: TRBD1

DNA: TGTGCCAGCAGCTTAGACCAGGGTCTAACCTACAATGAGCAGTTCTTC
CDR3: CASSLDQGLTYNEQFF
J: TRBJ2-1
V: TRBV7-8
size: NA
D: NA

DNA: TGTGCCAGCAGTGACTCCAAGGGGGCAGATACGCAGTATTTT
CDR3: CASSDSKGADTQYF
J: TRBJ2-3
V: TRBV6-4
size: NA
D: NA

DNA: TGTGCCAGCAGCTTGCGGGGCCGGAGGGCCGGGGAGCTGTTTTTT
CDR3: CASSLRGRRAGELFF
J: TRBJ2-2
V: TRBV5-8
size: few
D: NA

DNA: TGTGCCAGCAGCTTGGGGGGCCTCCGCTATGGCTACACCTTC
CDR3: CASSLGGLRYGYTF
J: TRBJ1-2
V: TRBV5-6
size: NA
D: NA

DNA: TGTGCCAGCAGTGTCGGACTCAATCCTAGCACAGATACGCAGTATTTT
CDR3: CASSVGLNPSTDTQYF
J: TRBJ2-3
V: TRBV6-1
size: NA
D: NA

DNA: TGTGCCAGTAGTGAAGTCAGGGAAGCTTTCTTT
CDR3: CASSEVREAFF
J: TRBJ1-1
V: TRBV2
size: NA
D: NA

DNA: TGTGCCAGCAGTTTTGGGGGAGATAGGCTGTTTTTT
CDR3: CASSFGGDRLFF
J: TRBJ2-2
V: TRBV12-3/TRBV12-4
size: NA
D: NA

DNA: TGTGCCAGCAGCTTGAATAATCAGCCCCAGCATTTT
CDR3: CASSLNNQPQHF
J: TRBJ1-5
V: TRBV5-4
size: NA
D: NA

DNA: TGTGCCAGCAGTCCTGGGACAGGGACTAACTATGGCTACACCTTC
CDR3: CASSPGTGTNYGYTF
J: TRBJ1-2
V: TRBV6-5
size: NA
D: TRBD1

DNA: TGTGCCAGCAGCTCCAACCACAGGAACACTGAAGCTTTCTTT
CDR3: CASSSNHRNTEAFF
J: TRBJ1-1
V: TRBV7-9
size: few
D: NA

DNA: TGTGCCTGGAGTCCCAAATCCCTTGGAAACACCATATATTTT
CDR3: CAWSPKSLGNTIYF
J: TRBJ1-3
V: TRBV30
size: NA
D: NA

DNA: TGTGCCAGCAGCCGATGGACAGGGCAGGGCCAAGAGACCCAGTACTTC
CDR3: CASSRWTGQGQETQYF
J: TRBJ2-5
V: TRBV13
size: once
D: TRBD1

DNA: TGTGCCAGCAGCCAGGTGGGGAACACTGAAGCTTTCTTT
CDR3: CASSQVGNTEAFF
J: TRBJ1-1
V: TRBV4-2
size: NA
D: NA

DNA: TGTGCCTGGAGTGTTCCGACAGGGGTTTATGGCTACACCTTC
CDR3: CAWSVPTGVYGYTF
J: TRBJ1-2
V: TRBV30
size: NA
D: TRBD1

DNA: TGTGCCAGCAGCCTGGGACAGGGGGCTGGTAATGAGCAGTTCTTC
CDR3: CASSLGQGAGNEQFF
J: TRBJ2-1
V: TRBV14
size: NA
D: TRBD1

DNA: TGTGCCAACAGTTTAAATCTAGGGTCACCCCTCCACTTT
CDR3: CANSLNLGSPLHF
J: TRBJ1-6
V: TRBV12-3/TRBV12-4
size: NA
D: NA

DNA: TGTGCCAGCAGCGCCGGGACAGCTAATCAGCCCCAGCATTTT
CDR3: CASSAGTANQPQHF
J: TRBJ1-5
V: TRBV6-5
size: once
D: TRBD1